These 16 T cell receptor beta chains were sequenced from one sample in a study of shared clonotypes between healthy human individuals. Only in-frame clones appear in the TCRdb table, and some are missing; sequencing was by immunoSEQ multiplex PCR. The sample has about 590,000 clones, around 95% seen once. Naive CD8 isolation took CD45RO-negative cells positively selected for CCR7 and excluded terminally differentiated effector memory CD45RA+ cells. The sample consisted of naive CD8+ T cells sorted from blood. These receptors were obtained from a woman aged 30 to 39 in good health.

The table lists this clone with a count of one. The rearrangement links TRBV27 to TRBJ1-1; D is uncertain. V shed 2 bases and J shed 4 bases, with 11 bases lying between them. This CDR3 spans 14 amino acids. Germline V gene data show CDR1 as MNHEY and CDR2 as SMNVEV (reference sequence). CDR3 sequence (DNA): TGTGCCAGCAGTTTACACGAGGATGGCACTGAAGCTTTCTTT. This sequence encodes CASSLHEDGTEAFF.

The rearrangement joins TRBV19 to TRBJ1-1; D call uncertain. Germline CDR1 LNHDA, CDR2 SQIVND (reference sequence). V shed 3 bases and J shed 0 bases, with 11 bases lying between them. CDR3 length equals 15 residues. CDR3 loop: CASSIYGSMNTEAFF. In DNA form, the CDR3 reads TGTGCCAGTAGTATTTATGGGAGCATGAACACTGAAGCTTTCTTT.

The chain joins TRBV5-6 to TRBJ1-2, with D possibly being TRBD1 (6 bases). The CDR3 extends over 14 amino acids. Trimming cost V 3 bases and J 4 bases, with 13 bases left between them. Germline V gives CDR1 SGHDT, CDR2 YYEEEE. CDR3 in DNA: TGTGCCAGCAGCTCGTACAGGGACGCCTATGGCTACACCTTC. Amino acids: CASSSYRDAYGYTF.

J is TRBJ2-3 and V is TRBV19; the D is unclear. The germline CDR1 and CDR2 sequences are LNHDA and SQIVND (reference sequence). Trimming left V 5 bases short and J 7 bases short, with 7 bases between. This CDR3 has 11 residues. CDR3 sequence: CASSALYTQYF. The CDR3 bases are TGTGCCAGTAGTGCCTTATATACGCAGTATTTT. Variable domain in full (rest from reference TRBV19 and TRBJ2-3): DGGITQSPKYLFRKEGQNVTLSCEQNLNHDAMYWYRQDPGQGLRLIYYSQIVNDFQKGDIAEGYSVSREKKESFPLTVTSAQKNPTAFYLCASSALYTQYFGPGTRLTVL.

J is TRBJ2-7 and V is TRBV5-4; D gene uncertain. The germline CDR1 and CDR2 sequences are SGHNT and YYREEE (reference sequence). Between the trimmed V and J ends, which lost 2 bases and 4 bases, there was a span of 10 bases. This CDR3 spans 13 amino acids. The CDR3: CASSFAPGYEQYF. In DNA, the CDR3 is TGTGCCAGCAGCTTCGCGCCTGGGTACGAGCAGTACTTC.

The rearrangement joins TRBV7-9 to TRBJ2-5, with 9 positions matching TRBD1. The CDR3 extends over 13 amino acids. The V segment lost 7 bases and the J segment 11 bases; nucleotides outside the gene matches: 11. Germline CDR1 reads SEHNR; CDR2 reads FQNEAQ (reference sequence). In nucleotides, the CDR3 is TGTGCCAGCAAGGGACAGGGACCTAAAGAGCAGTACTTC. Protein product: CASKGQGPKEQYF.

The chain joins TRBV2 to TRBJ2-7, with TRBD2 matching 8 bases. The length of the CDR3 is 16 residues. Germline assignment: CDR1 SNHLY and CDR2 FYNNEI. V lost 4 bases to trimming and J lost 4 bases; unmatched junction nucleotides: 12. The CDR3 nucleotides are TGTGCCAGCAGTGCTATGACTAGCGTAGGGTGGTACGAGCAGTACTTC. This sequence encodes CASSAMTSVGWYEQYF.

The chain carries TRBV28 and TRBJ2-7; unclear D gene. Germline V gives CDR1 MDHEN, CDR2 SYDVKM. V was shortened by 6 bases and J by 0 bases, with 12 bases between the two germline ends. This CDR3 has 14 residues. CDR3 DNA sequence: TGTGCCAGCAGCTTGCAGGCGGTCTCCTACGAGCAGTACTTC. It translates to CASSLQAVSYEQYF.

This chain joins TRBV5-6 and TRBJ2-7; D perhaps matches TRBD2 (6 bases). Germline V lookup: CDR1 SGHDT, CDR2 YYEEEE. The V end lost 4 bases, the J end lost 2 bases, and 16 bases lay between the germline ends. This CDR3 has 15 amino acids. CDR3: CASSRAGTEAYEQYF. The CDR3 nucleotides read TGTGCCAGCAGCAGGGCCGGGACTGAGGCCTACGAGCAGTACTTC.

Comment on this clone: Other DNA sequences in the same sample also yield this CDR3. The rearrangement links TRBV27 to TRBJ2-7; 8 positions agree with TRBD2. This CDR3 has 14 amino acids. Looked up from germline, CDR1 is MNHEY and CDR2 is SMNVEV (reference sequence). The V and J ends lost 0 bases and 3 bases, in that order; junction bases with no gene match: 1. The CDR3 loop is CASSLSGTSYEQYF. The DNA for the CDR3 is TGTGCCAGCAGTTTATCGGGGACTAGCTACGAGCAGTACTTC.

This chain links TRBV27 with TRBJ2-2; TRBD2 might be the D (6 bases). This CDR3 is built from 15 residues. Germline CDR1 MNHEY, CDR2 SMNVEV (reference sequence). Trimming stripped 1 base from V and 4 bases from J, with 10 bases between. CDR3 sequence (DNA): TGTGCCAGCAGTTTATATGGGACTCTCACCGGGGAGCTGTTTTTT. Amino acids: CASSLYGTLTGELFF.

The chain uses TRBV4-1 and TRBJ2-1; the D gene is possibly TRBD1 (7 bases). V was shortened by 0 bases and J by 10 bases, with 22 bases between the two germline ends. Looked up from germline, CDR1 is MGHRA and CDR2 is YSYEKL. This CDR3 comprises 17 residues. For the CDR3, the DNA is TGCGCCAGCAGCCAAGATGGTCTTGGTGGCGGGACAGACGAGCAGTTCTTC. Translation: CASSQDGLGGGTDEQFF.

The chain combines TRBV7-9 with TRBJ2-4; D uncertain. CDR1 and CDR2 from the germline V gene are SEHNR and FQNEAQ (reference sequence). The CDR3 sequence is 14 residues long. V was shortened by 5 bases and J by 1 base, with 9 bases between the two germline ends. Here the CDR3 reads CASSARLAKNIQYF. CDR3 nucleotides: TGTGCCAGCAGCGCCCGGTTGGCCAAAAACATTCAGTACTTC.

The table lists this clone with a count of one. This chain joins TRBV19 and TRBJ2-1; a possible D gene is TRBD1 (6 bases). Trimming cost V 1 base and J 5 bases, with 15 bases left between them. The CDR3 has 16 residues. In germline, CDR1 is LNHDA, CDR2 SQIVND (reference sequence). CDR3 sequence (DNA): TGTGCCAGTAGTATAGCCGGAAGGGGGTCGAACAATGAGCAGTTCTTC. Translating it yields CASSIAGRGSNNEQFF.

The table lists this clone with a count of one. The rearrangement links TRBV4-2 to TRBJ2-5; 9 bases agree with TRBD2. The CDR3 extends over 16 amino acids. Germline V gene sequence: CDR1 LGHNA, CDR2 YNFKEQ. Trimming cost V 0 bases and J 5 bases; bases outside gene matches: 7. CDR3 DNA: TGTGCCAGCAGCCAAGATAATAGCGGGAGTTCGGAGACCCAGTACTTC. Translating gives CASSQDNSGSSETQYF.

CDR3 bases: TGTGCCAGCAGTGTGACTCGGGAACTAGCGTTAGATACGCAGTATTTT. Translating gives CASSVTRELALDTQYF. The chain carries TRBV4-2 and TRBJ2-3; TRBD2 matches at 7 bases. CDR3 length: 16 residues. CDR1 is LGHNA and CDR2 is YNFKEQ in the germline V gene. V lost 6 bases and J lost 5; bases outside the gene matches: 14.